This TCR beta chain was retrieved from a study of blood T cell repertoires in COVID-19. Study in general: Nucleic acid was either cDNA or gDNA, and it came from T cells, B-cell-depleted T cells, or PBMCs.

Per the authors' pipeline: Estimated nucleated cell counts came from reference gene primer amplification. Only in-frame clones appear in the TCRdb table, and some are missing; sequencing was by immunoSEQ multiplex PCR. Clone size and the V and J calls come from that table; the DNA yielded D and trimming. This sample has a few hundred thousand clones, with about 90% found just once. Cohorts were based on clinical histories the participants reported. For recovered donors of Cohort 3, there were two negative PCRs, clearance, or symptom resolution. V lost 5 bases to trimming and J lost 7 bases, with 11 bases between them. The CDR3 spans 11 residues. The germline V gene encodes CDR1 GTSNPN and CDR2 SVGIG (reference sequence).

Sequencing was carried out using PBMCs or T cells enriched from blood (not recorded which). This chain links TRBV30 with TRBJ1-2; the D is unclear. The clonotype was recovered from a woman aged 25 to 39 who had recovered from COVID-19. CDR3 bases: TGTGCCTGGGAGCGATTGGGTGGCTACACCTTC. Translating gives CAWERLGGYTF.